One and the same sample provided the 30 T cell receptor beta chains below, sequenced in a study of Ad26.COV2.S vaccination and SARS-CoV-2 variants. Stated treatment: approximately 18 received Ad26.COV2.S at low or high dose, single or two shots; about 5 received placebo; per-sample allocation not given. After the first vaccine or placebo injection, samples were drawn on day 63. TCRdb's copy holds only in-frame clones and misses some; the assay was immunoSEQ multiplex PCR. Found here are just over 350,000 clones, approximately 85% of them singletons; the top ten hold 3.3%. The sample in question was peripheral blood, obtained in a trial of Ad26.COV2.S vaccine versus placebo. These TCRs come from a person between 18 and 65 years old who received the Ad26.COV2.S COVID-19 vaccine or a placebo.

The chain has TRBV7-6 and TRBJ2-5, with D unresolved. Trimming took off 5 bases at V and 5 bases at J, with 12 bases between the two ends. CDR3 size: 13 residues. Germline CDR1 reads SGHVS; CDR2 reads FNYEAQ. The CDR3 coding sequence is TGTGCCAGCAGCCCCGCCGGTGGGGAGACCCAGTACTTC. Its translation is CASSPAGGETQYF.

V usage is TRBV28 and J usage is TRBJ2-2; no clear D gene. V dropped 1 base and J dropped 6 bases, with 18 bases sitting between them. CDR3 length equals 17 residues. Germline CDR1 and CDR2: MDHEN and SYDVKM. CDR3 loop: CASSLSVASRPAGELFF. CDR3 in DNA: TGTGCCAGCAGTTTATCTGTGGCCTCTCGCCCCGCCGGGGAGCTGTTTTTT.

V usage is TRBV10-2 and J usage is TRBJ2-7; tentative D call: TRBD1 (5 bases). This CDR3 has 15 residues. Germline V lookup: CDR1 WSHSY, CDR2 SAAADI. The V gene lost 9 bases and the J gene lost 2 bases, with 20 bases spanning the gap. CDR3 sequence: CASQHHPVGPYEQYF. CDR3 in DNA: TGCGCCAGTCAACACCATCCCGTGGGGCCCTACGAGCAGTACTTC.

The J gene is TRBJ2-1, the V gene TRBV5-1; no clear D gene. Trimming left V 2 bases short and J 6 bases short, with 15 bases between. The CDR3 runs to 15 residues. CDR1 SGHRS and CDR2 YFSETQ come from the germline V gene. In nucleotides, the CDR3 is TGCGCCAGCAGCTTAGGACCAGAAGCCCCCAATGAGCAGTTCTTC. Translated, it gives CASSLGPEAPNEQFF. Full variable domain (remainder filled in from reference TRBV5-1 and TRBJ2-1): KAGVTQTPRYLIKTRGQQVTLSCSPISGHRSVSWYQQTPGQGLQFLFEYFSETQRNKGNFPGRFSGRQFSNSRSEMNVSTLELGDSALYLCASSLGPEAPNEQFFGPGTRLTVL.

This clone was counted a few times. The chain uses TRBV9 and TRBJ1-4, with TRBD1 matching over 11 bases. This CDR3 has 16 residues. J gave up 8 bases and V 4 bases, and 10 bases lay outside the gene matches. CDR1 is SGDLS, CDR2 YYNGEE, per germline. CDR3: CASSPGQGGGWEKLFF. The CDR3 nucleotides read TGTGCCAGCAGCCCGGGACAGGGGGGCGGTTGGGAAAAACTGTTTTTT.

Ten or more counts support this clone. The chain employs TRBV19 and TRBJ1-1, with D tentatively TRBD1 (6 bases). The V end was cut by 3 bases, the J end by 0 bases, with 14 bases between. The CDR3 loop spans 16 amino acids. In germline, CDR1 is LNHDA, CDR2 SQIVND (reference sequence). The CDR3 region is CASSIATGHMNTEAFF. Here the CDR3 DNA reads TGTGCCAGTAGTATTGCAACGGGACATATGAACACTGAAGCTTTCTTT.

As concerns this clone: The same CDR3 also results from other DNA sequences found in this sample. This chain connects TRBV5-1 to TRBJ2-7; 10 bases align to TRBD1. Germline lookup yields CDR1 SGHRS and CDR2 YFSETQ. The CDR3 spans 14 residues. The junction had 3 bases not matched to a gene; V was cut back by 0 bases and J by 6 bases. For the CDR3, the DNA is TGCGCCAGCAGCTTGGGTGGGACAGGGGTCGAGCAGTACTTC. Translated: CASSLGGTGVEQYF.

This rearrangement joins TRBV24-1 to TRBJ2-3, with D uncertain. The CDR3 runs 13 residues. Deletions cut 2 bases from V and 0 bases from J, with 2 bases between. The germline gives CDR1 KGHDR, CDR2 SFDVKD. The CDR3 DNA follows: TGTGCCACCAGTGATTGGAGCACAGATACGCAGTATTTT. Translation: CATSDWSTDTQYF.

V gene TRBV14 combines with J gene TRBJ1-2, with unresolved D. The germline V gene encodes CDR1 SGHDN and CDR2 FVKESK. V was trimmed by 1 base and J by 8 bases, leaving 17 bases between them. The CDR3 is made up of 15 amino acids. CDR3 nucleotides: TGTGCCAGCAGCCAAGTGCAGGTGGGAGGTATCGGCTACACCTTC. As protein: CASSQVQVGGIGYTF.

The rearrangement links TRBV2 to TRBJ2-4; 14 bases align to TRBD2. CDR1 and CDR2 (germline): SNHLY, FYNNEI. The length of the CDR3 is 18 residues. The ends lost 6 bases at V and 0 bases at J; junction bases unmatched: 7. CDR3 region: CASRNRTSGGIAKNIQYF. CDR3 coding DNA: TGTGCCAGCAGGAACAGGACTAGCGGGGGGATAGCCAAAAACATTCAGTACTTC.

V is TRBV15 and J is TRBJ2-7; the match to TRBD2 covers 8 bases. Unmatched junction bases numbered 4, after V lost 0 bases and J lost 0 bases. The V gene's germline CDR1 is LNHNV and CDR2 YYDKDF (reference sequence). The CDR3 runs 16 residues. The CDR3 loop reads CATSRDLTSGSYEQYF. In DNA, the CDR3 is TGTGCCACCAGCAGAGATTTAACTAGCGGCTCCTACGAGCAGTACTTC.

The chain joins TRBV15 to TRBJ2-4; the D gene is possibly TRBD1 (5 bases). Germline lookup yields CDR1 LNHNV and CDR2 YYDKDF (reference sequence). The CDR3 has 14 amino acids. V was clipped by 8 bases and J by 2 bases, with 13 bases between them. The CDR3 DNA reads TGTGCCACCTCCGCAGGGTTATCCAAAAACATTCAGTACTTC. This gives the protein CATSAGLSKNIQYF.

This rearrangement joins TRBV30 to TRBJ1-1, with D hard to call. The CDR3 runs to 12 residues. V was trimmed by 5 bases and J by 2 bases, leaving 9 bases between them. Germline assignment: CDR1 GTSNPN and CDR2 SVGIG (reference sequence). The CDR3 DNA is TGTGCCTGGGACCTATTTAACACTGAAGCTTTCTTT. Translating it yields CAWDLFNTEAFF. The whole variable domain, remainder taken from reference TRBV30 and TRBJ1-1, is SQTIHQWPATLVQPVGSPLSLECTVEGTSNPNLYWYRQAAGRGLQLLFYSVGIGQISSEVPQNLSASRPQDRQFILSSKKLLLSDSGFYLCAWDLFNTEAFFGQGTRLTVV.

The chain employs TRBV30 and TRBJ1-2; 7 bases agree with TRBD1. Germline V gene lookup returns CDR1 GTSNPN and CDR2 SVGIG (reference sequence). After removal of 0 bases from V and 8 bases from J, the junction contained 9 bases not matched to a gene. The CDR3 has 14 residues. The CDR3 loop reads CAWSVGQGGGGYTF. CDR3 bases: TGTGCCTGGAGTGTAGGGCAGGGGGGGGGAGGCTACACCTTC. The complete variable domain, with remaining parts taken from reference TRBV30 and TRBJ1-2, reads SQTIHQWPATLVQPVGSPLSLECTVEGTSNPNLYWYRQAAGRGLQLLFYSVGIGQISSEVPQNLSASRPQDRQFILSSKKLLLSDSGFYLCAWSVGQGGGGYTFGSGTRLTVV.

The CDR3 here is CASSGNSVNTEAFF. CDR3 nucleotides: TGTGCCAGCAGTGGGAACAGTGTGAACACTGAAGCTTTCTTT. The gene calls are TRBV6-6 and TRBJ1-1, with unresolved D. Between the trimmed V and J ends, which lost 5 bases and 0 bases, there was a span of 10 bases. The germline CDR1 and CDR2 sequences are MNHNY and SVGAGI (reference sequence). The CDR3 totals 14 residues.

The CDR3 DNA is TGCGCCAGCAGCCAAGACAGGCTAGCGGTAAGCCCCAATGAGCAGTTCTTC. Translated: CASSQDRLAVSPNEQFF. The V call is TRBV4-3, the J call TRBJ2-1; 7 bases line up with TRBD2. CDR1 LGHNA and CDR2 YSLEER come from the germline V gene. The CDR3 extends over 17 amino acids. V was pared by 0 bases and J by 6 bases, with 11 bases of the junction left unmatched.

A few counts support this clone. The chain uses TRBV5-6 and TRBJ2-1; D is perhaps TRBD2 (6 bases). CDR3 size: 16 residues. V was clipped by 6 bases and J by 0 bases, with 16 bases between them. The germline V gene encodes CDR1 SGHDT and CDR2 YYEEEE. CDR3 region: CASIKVGSSSYNEQFF. CDR3 sequence (DNA): TGTGCCAGCATCAAAGTCGGGAGCAGCTCCTACAATGAGCAGTTCTTC.

V and J are TRBV5-1 and TRBJ2-2, with D perhaps TRBD2 (6 bases). CDR3 size: 15 residues. The V end lost 2 bases, the J end lost 5 bases, and 13 bases lay between the germline ends. Germline CDR1 and CDR2: SGHRS and YFSETQ. CDR3 amino acids: CASSFEGGGTGELFF. Written as DNA, the CDR3 is TGCGCCAGCAGCTTTGAGGGAGGCGGGACCGGGGAGCTGTTTTTT.

This clone showed up many times. The V call is TRBV7-9, the J call TRBJ1-2; no definite D call. The CDR3 is 13 amino acids. Germline V CDR1 and CDR2: SEHNR, FQNEAQ (reference sequence). The ends were cut back, 1 base at V and 7 bases at J, with 10 bases in the middle. The CDR3 sequence: CASSLERQGGYTF. CDR3 sequence (DNA): TGTGCCAGCAGCTTAGAGAGACAAGGTGGCTACACCTTC.

The gene calls are TRBV19 and TRBJ2-1, with 13 positions matching TRBD2. Looked up from germline, CDR1 is LNHDA and CDR2 is SQIVND (reference sequence). Germline trimming cut 5 bases from V and 9 bases from J; bases unmatched to any gene: 4. CDR3 length: 14 amino acids. The CDR3 region is CASSVTSGRLEQFF. The CDR3 nucleotides read TGTGCCAGTAGTGTGACTAGCGGGAGGCTTGAGCAGTTCTTC. Looking up the rest from reference TRBV19 and TRBJ2-1 gives the full variable domain: DGGITQSPKYLFRKEGQNVTLSCEQNLNHDAMYWYRQDPGQGLRLIYYSQIVNDFQKGDIAEGYSVSREKKESFPLTVTSAQKNPTAFYLCASSVTSGRLEQFFGPGTRLTVL.

This sequence joins TRBV28 and TRBJ2-7; 7 nucleotides line up with TRBD1. Germline CDR1 MDHEN, CDR2 SYDVKM. J lost 2 bases, V lost 7 bases, and 8 bases had no gene match. CDR3 length: 14 amino acids. The CDR3 reads CASIEETGTYEQYF. In nucleotides, the CDR3 is TGTGCCAGCATAGAGGAGACAGGGACCTACGAGCAGTACTTC.

This chain joins TRBV3-1 (or the pseudogene TRBV3-2) and TRBJ2-6; a possible D gene is TRBD2 (5 bases). CDR1 and CDR2 (germline): LGHDT, YNNKEL (reference sequence). The CDR3 covers 16 residues. Trimming shortened V by 4 bases and J by 4 bases, and 14 bases separated the two germline ends. DNA of the CDR3: TGTGCCAGCAGCCCGCGGGTCTCGGGGGGGGCCAACGTCCTGACTTTC. This sequence encodes CASSPRVSGGANVLTF.

The chain carries TRBV23-1 and TRBJ1-1; weak D call: TRBD1 (6 bases). TRBV23-1 is an ORF, and what it does is uncertain. Trimming shortened V by 2 bases and J by 0 bases, and 10 bases separated the two germline ends. This CDR3 region has 15 residues. The CDR3 DNA reads TGCGCCAGCAGTCAACCGGAGGGGGTGAACACTGAAGCTTTCTTT. Residues: CASSQPEGVNTEAFF.

The gene calls are TRBV18 and TRBJ2-3; tentatively, D is TRBD2 (6 bases). Germline V gives CDR1 KGHSH, CDR2 LQKENI. V dropped 6 bases and J dropped 5 bases, with 18 bases sitting between them. This CDR3 is 15 amino acids long. CDR3 in amino acids: CASSPGTPTRDTQYF. CDR3 nucleotides: TGTGCCAGCTCCCCCGGGACTCCCACTAGAGATACGCAGTATTTT.

The chain joins TRBV4-2 to TRBJ2-7; D perhaps matches TRBD2 (6 bases). Germline CDR1 reads LGHNA; CDR2 reads YNFKEQ. The CDR3 consists of 15 residues. Between the trimmed V and J ends, which lost 1 base and 2 bases, there was a span of 12 bases. The CDR3 region is CASSQAGEITYEQYF. The CDR3 DNA follows: TGTGCCAGCAGCCAAGCGGGAGAGATTACCTACGAGCAGTACTTC.

The chain employs TRBV27 and TRBJ2-1; D is perhaps TRBD1 (5 bases). V lost 5 bases and J lost 2, with 13 bases in between. Germline lookup yields CDR1 MNHEY and CDR2 SMNVEV (reference sequence). CDR3 size: 15 residues. CDR3 in DNA: TGTGCCAGCAGTCCTACAGGCCCTACCTACAATGAGCAGTTCTTC. It yields the protein CASSPTGPTYNEQFF.

This chain connects TRBV10-2 to TRBJ1-5, with D hard to call. Germline V lookup: CDR1 WSHSY, CDR2 SAAADI. V was trimmed by 0 bases and J by 5 bases, leaving 5 bases between them. The length of the CDR3 is 13 residues. As DNA, the CDR3 is TGCGCCAGCAGTGAGTCGTGGTATCAGCCCCAGCATTTT. As protein: CASSESWYQPQHF.

The rearrangement links TRBV27 to TRBJ2-5; 9 bases agree with TRBD1. V lost 0 bases, J lost 0 bases, and 8 bases stayed unmatched. The CDR3 totals 18 residues. Germline V gene lookup returns CDR1 MNHEY and CDR2 SMNVEV (reference sequence). The CDR3 sequence is CASSLSQGAVPYQETQYF. DNA for the CDR3: TGTGCCAGCAGTTTATCACAGGGGGCCGTACCATACCAAGAGACCCAGTACTTC.

This clone was counted a single time. The gene calls are TRBV4-1 and TRBJ2-2; 9 bases are a match to TRBD2. The CDR3 consists of 16 residues. With 4 bases clipped from V and 0 bases from J, the junction kept 3 bases outside the gene matches. Germline assignment: CDR1 MGHRA and CDR2 YSYEKL. CDR3 nucleotide sequence: TGCGCCAGCAGCCCAGGACTAGCGACGAACACCGGGGAGCTGTTTTTT. Residues: CASSPGLATNTGELFF.

The genes are TRBV9 and TRBJ1-3; no firm D call. This CDR3 spans 16 amino acids. Germline V gene sequence: CDR1 SGDLS, CDR2 YYNGEE. V lost 0 bases, J lost 4 bases, and 14 bases lay in between. This chain's CDR3 is CASSVGTQTSGNTIYF. CDR3 in DNA: TGTGCCAGCAGCGTAGGGACCCAAACCTCCGGAAACACCATATATTTT. Combining the CDR3 with reference TRBV9 and TRBJ1-3 gives the whole variable domain DSGVTQTPKHLITATGQRVTLRCSPRSGDLSVYWYQQSLDQGLQFLIQYYNGEERAKGNILERFSAQQFPDLHSELNLSSLELGDSALYFCASSVGTQTSGNTIYFGEGSWLTVV.